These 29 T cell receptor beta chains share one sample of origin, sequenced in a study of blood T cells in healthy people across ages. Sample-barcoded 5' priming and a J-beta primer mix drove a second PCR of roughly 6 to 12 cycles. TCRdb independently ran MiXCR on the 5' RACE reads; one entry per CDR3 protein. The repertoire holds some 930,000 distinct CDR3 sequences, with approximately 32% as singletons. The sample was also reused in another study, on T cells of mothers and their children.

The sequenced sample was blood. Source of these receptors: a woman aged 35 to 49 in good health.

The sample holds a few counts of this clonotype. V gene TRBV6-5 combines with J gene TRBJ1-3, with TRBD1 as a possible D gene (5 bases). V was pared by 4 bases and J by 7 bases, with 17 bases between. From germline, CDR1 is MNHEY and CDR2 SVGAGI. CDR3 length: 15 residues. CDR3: CASSSHQGPANTIYF. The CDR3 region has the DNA TGTGCCAGCAGTTCCCACCAGGGCCCTGCGAACACCATATATTTT.

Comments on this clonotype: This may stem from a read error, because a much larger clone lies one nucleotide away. The CDR3 region has the DNA TGTGCCAGCAGTTACCGGAGGGGCGCTCAGCCCCAGCATTTT. As protein: CASSYRRGAQPQHF. J is TRBJ1-5 and V is TRBV28, with D perhaps matching TRBD1 (5 bases). The CDR3 totals 14 residues. CDR1 and CDR2 (germline): MDHEN, SYDVKM. Trimming removed 4 bases at V and 6 bases at J, with 13 bases between.

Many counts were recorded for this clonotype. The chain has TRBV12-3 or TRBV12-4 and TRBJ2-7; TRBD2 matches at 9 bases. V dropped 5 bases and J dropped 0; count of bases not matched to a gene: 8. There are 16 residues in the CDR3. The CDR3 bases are TGTGCCAGCAGTCCCAAATTAGCGGGGGCCTCCTACGAGCAGTACTTC. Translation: CASSPKLAGASYEQYF.

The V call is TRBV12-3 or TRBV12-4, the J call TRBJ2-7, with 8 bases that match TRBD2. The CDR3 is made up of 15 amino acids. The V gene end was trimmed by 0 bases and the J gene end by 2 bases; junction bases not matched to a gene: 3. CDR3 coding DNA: TGTGCCAGCAGTTTAGCCCTAGCGGGTGCCTACGAGCAGTACTTC. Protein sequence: CASSLALAGAYEQYF.

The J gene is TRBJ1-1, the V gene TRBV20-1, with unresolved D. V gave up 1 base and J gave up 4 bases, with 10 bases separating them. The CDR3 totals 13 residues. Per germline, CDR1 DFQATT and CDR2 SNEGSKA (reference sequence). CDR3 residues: CSARVALATEAFF. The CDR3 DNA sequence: TGCAGTGCTAGAGTCGCTCTGGCCACTGAAGCTTTCTTT.

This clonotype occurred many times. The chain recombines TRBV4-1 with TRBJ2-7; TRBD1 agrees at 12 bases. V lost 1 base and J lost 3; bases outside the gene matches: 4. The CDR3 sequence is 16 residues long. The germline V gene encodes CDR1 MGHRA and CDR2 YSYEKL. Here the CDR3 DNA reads TGCGCCAGCAGCCAAGGGGACAGGGGGCTGAACTACGAGCAGTACTTC. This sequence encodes CASSQGDRGLNYEQYF.

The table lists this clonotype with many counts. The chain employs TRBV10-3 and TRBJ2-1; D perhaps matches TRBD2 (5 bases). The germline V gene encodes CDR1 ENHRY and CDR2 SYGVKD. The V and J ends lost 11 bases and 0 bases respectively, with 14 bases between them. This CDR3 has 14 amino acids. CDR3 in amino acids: CAVTRDSSYNEQFF. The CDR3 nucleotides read TGTGCCGTCACTAGGGATAGCTCCTACAATGAGCAGTTCTTC.

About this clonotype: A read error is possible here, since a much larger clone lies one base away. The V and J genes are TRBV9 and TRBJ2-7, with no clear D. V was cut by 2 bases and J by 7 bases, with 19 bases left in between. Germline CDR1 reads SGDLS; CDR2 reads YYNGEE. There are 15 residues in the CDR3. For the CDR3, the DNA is TGTGCCAGCAGCGTCGGGTGGTCCCCCTACAATGAGCAGTACTTC. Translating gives CASSVGWSPYNEQYF.

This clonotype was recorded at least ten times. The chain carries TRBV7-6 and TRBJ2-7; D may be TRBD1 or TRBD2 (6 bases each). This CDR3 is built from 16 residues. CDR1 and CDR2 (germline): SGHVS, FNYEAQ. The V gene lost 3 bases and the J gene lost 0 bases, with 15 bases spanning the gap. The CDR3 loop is CASSFGSGASSYEQYF. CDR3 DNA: TGTGCCAGCAGCTTTGGGTCGGGGGCCAGCTCCTACGAGCAGTACTTC.

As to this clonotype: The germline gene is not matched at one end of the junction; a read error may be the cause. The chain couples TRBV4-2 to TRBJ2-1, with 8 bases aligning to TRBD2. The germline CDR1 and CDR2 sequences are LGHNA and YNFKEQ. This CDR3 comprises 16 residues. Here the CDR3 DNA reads TGTGCCGGCAGCCAAGATTTAACTAGCGGTTACAATGAGCAGTTCTTC. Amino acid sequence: CAGSQDLTSGYNEQFF.

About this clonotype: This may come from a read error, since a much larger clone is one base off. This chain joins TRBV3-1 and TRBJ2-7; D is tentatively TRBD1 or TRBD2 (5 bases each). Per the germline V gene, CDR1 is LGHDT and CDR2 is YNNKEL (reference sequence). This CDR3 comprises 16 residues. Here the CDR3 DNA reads TGTGCCAGCAGCCCCCGGGACCCCCAAAGCTCCTACGGGCAGTACTTC. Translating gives CASSPRDPQSSYGQYF.

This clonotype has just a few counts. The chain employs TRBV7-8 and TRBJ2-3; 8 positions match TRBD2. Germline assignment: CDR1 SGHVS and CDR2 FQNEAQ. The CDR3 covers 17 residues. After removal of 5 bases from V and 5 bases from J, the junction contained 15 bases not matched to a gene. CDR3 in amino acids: CASSPRGSGTRKDTQYF. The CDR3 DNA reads TGTGCCAGCAGCCCCCGGGGTAGCGGGACTCGCAAAGATACGCAGTATTTT. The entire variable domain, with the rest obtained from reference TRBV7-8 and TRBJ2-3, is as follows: GAGVSQSPRYKVAKRGQDVALRCDPISGHVSLFWYQQALGQGPEFLTYFQNEAQLDKSGLPSDRFFAERPEGSVSTLKIQRTQQEDSAVYLCASSPRGSGTRKDTQYFGPGTRLTVL.

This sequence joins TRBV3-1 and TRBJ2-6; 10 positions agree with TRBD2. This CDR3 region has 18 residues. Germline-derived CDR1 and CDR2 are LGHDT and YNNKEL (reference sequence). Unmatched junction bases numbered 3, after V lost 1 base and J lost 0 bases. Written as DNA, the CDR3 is TGTGCCAGCAGCCAAGTGCCTAGCGGGGGCTCTGGGGCCAACGTCCTGACTTTC. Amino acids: CASSQVPSGGSGANVLTF.

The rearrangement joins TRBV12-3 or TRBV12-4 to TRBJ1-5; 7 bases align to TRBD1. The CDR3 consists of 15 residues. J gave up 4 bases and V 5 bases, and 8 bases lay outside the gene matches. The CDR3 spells CASSHRGRENQPQHF. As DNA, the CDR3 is TGTGCCAGCAGTCACAGGGGTAGGGAGAATCAGCCCCAGCATTTT.

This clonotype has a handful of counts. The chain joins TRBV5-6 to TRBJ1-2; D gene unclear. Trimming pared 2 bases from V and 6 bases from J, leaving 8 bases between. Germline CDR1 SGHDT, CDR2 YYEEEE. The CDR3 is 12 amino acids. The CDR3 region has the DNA TGTGCCAGCAGCTTTGGACCCGATGGCTACACCTTC. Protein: CASSFGPDGYTF.

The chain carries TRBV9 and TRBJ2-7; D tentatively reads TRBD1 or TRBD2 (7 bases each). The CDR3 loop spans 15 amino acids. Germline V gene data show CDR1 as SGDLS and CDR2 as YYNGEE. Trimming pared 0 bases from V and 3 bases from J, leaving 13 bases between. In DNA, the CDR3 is TGTGCCAGCAGCGTAGAGGGGGGGACAGACTACGAGCAGTACTTC. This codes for CASSVEGGTDYEQYF.

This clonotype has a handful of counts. The CDR3 DNA follows: TGCGCCAGCAGCTTGGCCCCCGGGTCCAATCAGCCCCAGCATTTT. Protein sequence: CASSLAPGSNQPQHF. The chain uses TRBV5-1 and TRBJ1-5; no reliable D call. Looked up from germline, CDR1 is SGHRS and CDR2 is YFSETQ. The CDR3 has 15 residues. V lost 0 bases and J lost 3, with 10 bases in between. The complete variable domain, with remaining parts taken from reference TRBV5-1 and TRBJ1-5, reads KAGVTQTPRYLIKTRGQQVTLSCSPISGHRSVSWYQQTPGQGLQFLFEYFSETQRNKGNFPGRFSGRQFSNSRSEMNVSTLELGDSALYLCASSLAPGSNQPQHFGDGTRLSIL.

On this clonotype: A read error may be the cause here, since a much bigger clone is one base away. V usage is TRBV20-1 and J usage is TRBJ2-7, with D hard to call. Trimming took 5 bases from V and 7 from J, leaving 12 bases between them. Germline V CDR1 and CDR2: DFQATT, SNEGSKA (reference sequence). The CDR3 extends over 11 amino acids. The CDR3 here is CSALNWGEQYF. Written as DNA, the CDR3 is TGCAGTGCTCTGAACTGGGGAGAGCAGTACTTC.

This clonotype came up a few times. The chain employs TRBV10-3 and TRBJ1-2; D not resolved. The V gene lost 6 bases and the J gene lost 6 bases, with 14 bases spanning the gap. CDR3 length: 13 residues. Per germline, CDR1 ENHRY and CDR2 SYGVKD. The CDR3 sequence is CAIRERGSDGYTF. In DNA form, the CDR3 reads TGTGCCATCAGGGAACGGGGTTCGGATGGCTACACCTTC.

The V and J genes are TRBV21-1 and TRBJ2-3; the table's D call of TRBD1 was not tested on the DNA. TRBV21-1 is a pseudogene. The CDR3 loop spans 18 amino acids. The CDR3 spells CASSKPSSRDRATDTQYF. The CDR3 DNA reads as TGTGCCAGCAGCAAACCATCCTCCCGGGACAGGGCAACAGATACGCAGTATTTT.

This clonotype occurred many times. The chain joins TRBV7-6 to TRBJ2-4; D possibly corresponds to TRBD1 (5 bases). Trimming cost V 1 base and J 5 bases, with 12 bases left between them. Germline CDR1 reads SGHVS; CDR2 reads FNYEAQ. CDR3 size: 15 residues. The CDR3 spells CASSLGGSGQNIQYF. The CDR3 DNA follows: TGTGCCAGCAGCTTAGGTGGTTCAGGGCAAAACATTCAGTACTTC.

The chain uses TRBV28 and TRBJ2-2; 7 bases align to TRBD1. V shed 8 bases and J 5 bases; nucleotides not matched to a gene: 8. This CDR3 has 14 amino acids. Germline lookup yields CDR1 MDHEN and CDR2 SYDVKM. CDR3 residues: CASGSTGRTGELFF. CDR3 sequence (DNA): TGTGCCAGCGGCTCGACAGGGCGGACCGGGGAGCTGTTTTTT.

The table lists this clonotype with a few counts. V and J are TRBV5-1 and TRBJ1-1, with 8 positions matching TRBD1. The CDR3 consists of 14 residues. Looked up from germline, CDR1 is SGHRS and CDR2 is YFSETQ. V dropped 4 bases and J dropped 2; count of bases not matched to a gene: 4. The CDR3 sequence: CASSRGQVNTEAFF. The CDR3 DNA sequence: TGCGCCAGCAGCCGGGGACAGGTCAACACTGAAGCTTTCTTT. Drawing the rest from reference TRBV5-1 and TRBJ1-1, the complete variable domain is KAGVTQTPRYLIKTRGQQVTLSCSPISGHRSVSWYQQTPGQGLQFLFEYFSETQRNKGNFPGRFSGRQFSNSRSEMNVSTLELGDSALYLCASSRGQVNTEAFFGQGTRLTVV.

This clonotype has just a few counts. CDR3 DNA: TGTGCCAGTAGTATCCTGAGCTCCTACAATGAGCAGTTCTTC. Its translation is CASSILSSYNEQFF. V gene TRBV19 combines with J gene TRBJ2-1; D not resolved. CDR1 LNHDA and CDR2 SQIVND come from the germline V gene (reference sequence). This CDR3 is built from 14 residues. V was shortened by 3 bases and J by 0 bases, with 6 bases between the two germline ends. The whole variable domain, remainder taken from reference TRBV19 and TRBJ2-1, is DGGITQSPKYLFRKEGQNVTLSCEQNLNHDAMYWYRQDPGQGLRLIYYSQIVNDFQKGDIAEGYSVSREKKESFPLTVTSAQKNPTAFYLCASSILSSYNEQFFGPGTRLTVL.

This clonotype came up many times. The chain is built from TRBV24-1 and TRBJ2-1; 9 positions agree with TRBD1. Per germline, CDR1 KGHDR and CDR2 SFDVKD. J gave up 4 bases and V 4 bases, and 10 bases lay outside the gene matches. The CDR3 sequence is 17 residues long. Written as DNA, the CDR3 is TGTGCCACCAGTGACTATACACCGGGACAGGGATACAATGAGCAGTTCTTC. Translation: CATSDYTPGQGYNEQFF.

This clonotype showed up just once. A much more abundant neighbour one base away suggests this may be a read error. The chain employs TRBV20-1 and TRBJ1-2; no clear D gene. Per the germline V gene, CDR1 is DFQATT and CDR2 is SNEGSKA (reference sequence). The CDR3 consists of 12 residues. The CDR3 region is CRARRVLIGYTF. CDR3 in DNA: TGCAGGGCTAGGAGGGTCCTTATCGGCTACACCTTC.

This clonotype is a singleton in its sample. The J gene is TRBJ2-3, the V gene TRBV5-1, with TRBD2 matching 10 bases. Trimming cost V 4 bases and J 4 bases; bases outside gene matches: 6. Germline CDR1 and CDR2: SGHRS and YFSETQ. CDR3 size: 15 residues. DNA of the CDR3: TGCGCCAGCAGCGGAGCGGGAGGGACGCCAGATACGCAGTATTTT. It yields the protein CASSGAGGTPDTQYF.

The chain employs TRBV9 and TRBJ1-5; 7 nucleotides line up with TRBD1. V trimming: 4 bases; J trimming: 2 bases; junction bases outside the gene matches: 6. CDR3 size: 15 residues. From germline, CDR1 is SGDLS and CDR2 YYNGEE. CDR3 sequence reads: CASSSSGGGNQPQHF. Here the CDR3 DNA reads TGTGCCAGCAGCTCATCAGGGGGAGGCAATCAGCCCCAGCATTTT.

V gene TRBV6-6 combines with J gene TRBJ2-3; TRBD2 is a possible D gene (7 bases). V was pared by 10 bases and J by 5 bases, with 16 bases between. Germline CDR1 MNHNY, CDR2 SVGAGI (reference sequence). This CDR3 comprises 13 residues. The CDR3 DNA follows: TGTGCCACCGAAGGGGGGGCGGAAGATACGCAGTATTTT. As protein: CATEGGAEDTQYF.